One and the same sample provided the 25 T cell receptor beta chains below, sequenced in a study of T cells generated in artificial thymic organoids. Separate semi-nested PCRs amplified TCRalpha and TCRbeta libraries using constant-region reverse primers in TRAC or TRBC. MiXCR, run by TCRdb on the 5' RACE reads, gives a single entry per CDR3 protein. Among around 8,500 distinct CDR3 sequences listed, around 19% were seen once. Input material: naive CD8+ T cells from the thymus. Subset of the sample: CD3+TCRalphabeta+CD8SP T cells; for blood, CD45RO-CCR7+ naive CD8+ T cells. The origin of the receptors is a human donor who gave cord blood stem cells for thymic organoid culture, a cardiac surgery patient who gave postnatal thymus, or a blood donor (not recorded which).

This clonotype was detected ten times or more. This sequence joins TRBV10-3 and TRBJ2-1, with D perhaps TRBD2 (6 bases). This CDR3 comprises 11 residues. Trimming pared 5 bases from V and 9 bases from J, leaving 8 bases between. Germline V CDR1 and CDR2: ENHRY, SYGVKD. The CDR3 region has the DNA TGTGCCATCAGTCGACTAGGTGAGCAGTTCTTC. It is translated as CAISRLGEQFF.

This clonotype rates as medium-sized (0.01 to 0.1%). CDR3 bases: TGTGCCAGCAGTGAAGAAGCCGGGACCGAAGTTTCCTACAATGAGCAGTTCTTC. Protein: CASSEEAGTEVSYNEQFF. The rearrangement joins TRBV6-1 to TRBJ2-1; D may correspond to TRBD1 or TRBD2 (5 bases each). V shed 1 base and J shed 1 base, with 17 bases lying between them. Per germline, CDR1 MNHNS and CDR2 SASEGT. The length of the CDR3 is 18 residues.

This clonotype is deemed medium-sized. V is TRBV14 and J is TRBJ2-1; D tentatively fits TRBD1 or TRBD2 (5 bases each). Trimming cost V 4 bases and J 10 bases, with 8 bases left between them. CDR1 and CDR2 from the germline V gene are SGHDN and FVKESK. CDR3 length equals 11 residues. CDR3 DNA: TGTGCCAGCAGCCCAGGGACCGAGCAGTTCTTC. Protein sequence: CASSPGTEQFF.

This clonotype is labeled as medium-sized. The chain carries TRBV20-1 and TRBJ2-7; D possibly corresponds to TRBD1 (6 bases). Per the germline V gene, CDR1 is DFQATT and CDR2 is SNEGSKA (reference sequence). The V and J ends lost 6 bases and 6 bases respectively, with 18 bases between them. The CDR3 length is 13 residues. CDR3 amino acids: CSAARYREGEQYF. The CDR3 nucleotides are TGCAGTGCCGCGCGGTACAGGGAAGGCGAGCAGTACTTC.

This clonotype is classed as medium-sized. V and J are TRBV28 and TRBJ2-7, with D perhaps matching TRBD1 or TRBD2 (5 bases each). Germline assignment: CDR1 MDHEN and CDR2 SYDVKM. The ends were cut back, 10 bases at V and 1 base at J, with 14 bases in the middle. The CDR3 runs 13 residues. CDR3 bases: TGTGCCATCGCCGTGGGGGTATCCTACGAGCAGTACTTC. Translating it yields CAIAVGVSYEQYF.

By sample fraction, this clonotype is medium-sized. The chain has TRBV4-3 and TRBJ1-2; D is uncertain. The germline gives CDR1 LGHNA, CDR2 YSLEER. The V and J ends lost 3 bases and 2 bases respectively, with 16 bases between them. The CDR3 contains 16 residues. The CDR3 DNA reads TGCGCCAGCAGCCAGGATCCCGACACAGCGAACTATGGCTACACCTTC. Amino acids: CASSQDPDTANYGYTF.

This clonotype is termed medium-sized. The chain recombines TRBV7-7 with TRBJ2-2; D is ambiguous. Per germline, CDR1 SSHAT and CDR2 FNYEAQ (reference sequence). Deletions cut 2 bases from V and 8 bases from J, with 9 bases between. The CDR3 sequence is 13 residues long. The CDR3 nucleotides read TGTGCCAGCAGCTTAACCGGAAGTGGGGAGCTGTTTTTT. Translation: CASSLTGSGELFF.

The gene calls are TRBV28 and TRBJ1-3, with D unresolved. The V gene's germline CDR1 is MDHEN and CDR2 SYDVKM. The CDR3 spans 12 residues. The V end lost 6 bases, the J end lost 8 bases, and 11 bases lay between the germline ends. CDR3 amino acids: CASRVGADTIYF. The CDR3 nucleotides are TGTGCCAGCAGGGTAGGTGCGGACACCATATATTTT.

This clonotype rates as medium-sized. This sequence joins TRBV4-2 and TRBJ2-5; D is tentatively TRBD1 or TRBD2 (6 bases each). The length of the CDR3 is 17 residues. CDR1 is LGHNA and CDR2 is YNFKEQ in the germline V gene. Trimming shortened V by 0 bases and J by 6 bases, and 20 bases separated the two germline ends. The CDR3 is CASSQDGVGGGMKTQYF. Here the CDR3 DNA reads TGTGCCAGCAGCCAAGATGGCGTCGGGGGCGGTATGAAGACCCAGTACTTC.

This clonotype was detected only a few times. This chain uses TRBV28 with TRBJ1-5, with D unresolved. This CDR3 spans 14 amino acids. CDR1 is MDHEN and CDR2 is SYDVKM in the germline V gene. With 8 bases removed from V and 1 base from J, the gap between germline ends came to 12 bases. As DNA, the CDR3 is TGTGCCAGCGGAAGCCTCCAGAGCAATCAGCCCCAGCATTTT. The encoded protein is CASGSLQSNQPQHF.

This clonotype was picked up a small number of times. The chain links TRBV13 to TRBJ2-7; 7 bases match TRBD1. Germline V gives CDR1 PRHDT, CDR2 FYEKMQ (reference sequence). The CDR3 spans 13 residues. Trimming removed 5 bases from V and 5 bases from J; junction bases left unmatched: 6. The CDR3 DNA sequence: TGTGCCAGCAGCACGAGACAGGGAGACGAGCAGTACTTC. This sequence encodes CASSTRQGDEQYF.

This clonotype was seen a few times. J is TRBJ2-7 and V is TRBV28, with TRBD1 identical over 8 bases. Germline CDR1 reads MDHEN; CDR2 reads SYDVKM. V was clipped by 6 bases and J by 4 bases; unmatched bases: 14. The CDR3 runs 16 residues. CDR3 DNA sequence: TGTGCCAGCAGAGGGAGGACAGGGAGAATAAAATACGAGCAGTACTTC. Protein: CASRGRTGRIKYEQYF.

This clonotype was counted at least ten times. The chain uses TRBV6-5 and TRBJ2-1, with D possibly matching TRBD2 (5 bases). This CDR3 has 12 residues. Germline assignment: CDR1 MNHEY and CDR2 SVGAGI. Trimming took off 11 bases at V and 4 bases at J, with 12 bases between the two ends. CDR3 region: CASYSGYNEQFF. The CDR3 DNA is TGTGCCTCCTATTCGGGATACAATGAGCAGTTCTTC.

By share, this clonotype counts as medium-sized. The CDR3 nucleotides read TGTGCCAGCAGCTTATGGGATGATAATTCACCCCTCCACTTT. It encodes CASSLWDDNSPLHF. V and J are TRBV7-9 and TRBJ1-6; D not resolved. V was cut by 2 bases and J by 5 bases, with 7 bases left in between. Germline V gene sequence: CDR1 SEHNR, CDR2 FQNEAQ (reference sequence). The CDR3 is made up of 14 amino acids.

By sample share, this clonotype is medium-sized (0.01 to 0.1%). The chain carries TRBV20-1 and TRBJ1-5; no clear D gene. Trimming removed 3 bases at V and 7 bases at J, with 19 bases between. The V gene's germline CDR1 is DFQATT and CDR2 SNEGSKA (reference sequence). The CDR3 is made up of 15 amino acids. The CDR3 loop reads CSASTALEGGQPQHF. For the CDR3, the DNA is TGCAGTGCTAGCACGGCCCTCGAAGGTGGCCAGCCCCAGCATTTT.

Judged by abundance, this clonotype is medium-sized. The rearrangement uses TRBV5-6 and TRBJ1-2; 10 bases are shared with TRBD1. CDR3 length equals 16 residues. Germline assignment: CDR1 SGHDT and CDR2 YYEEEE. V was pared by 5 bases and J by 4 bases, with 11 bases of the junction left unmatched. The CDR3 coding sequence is TGTGCCAGCAGGCCCCGGGACAGGGGTCTCGTCTATGGCTACACCTTC. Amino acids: CASRPRDRGLVYGYTF.

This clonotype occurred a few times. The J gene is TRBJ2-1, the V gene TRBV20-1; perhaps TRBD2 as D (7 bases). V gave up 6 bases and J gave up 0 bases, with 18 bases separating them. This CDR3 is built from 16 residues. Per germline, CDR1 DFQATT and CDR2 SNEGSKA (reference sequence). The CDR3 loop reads CSAGGRGAYSYNEQFF. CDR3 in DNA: TGCAGTGCCGGGGGGCGGGGCGCCTACTCCTACAATGAGCAGTTCTTC.

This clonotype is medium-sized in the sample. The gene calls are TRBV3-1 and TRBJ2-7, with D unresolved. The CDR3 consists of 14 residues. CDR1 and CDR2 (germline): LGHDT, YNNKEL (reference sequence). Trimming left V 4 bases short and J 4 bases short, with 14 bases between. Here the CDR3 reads CASSLGFTLYEQYF. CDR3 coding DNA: TGTGCCAGCAGCCTTGGGTTCACTCTTTACGAGCAGTACTTC.

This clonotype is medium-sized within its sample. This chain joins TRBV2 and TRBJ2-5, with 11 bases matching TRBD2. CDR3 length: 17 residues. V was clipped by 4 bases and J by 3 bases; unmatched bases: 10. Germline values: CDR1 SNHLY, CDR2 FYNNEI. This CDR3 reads CASSGSLAGGDKETQYF. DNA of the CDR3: TGTGCCAGCAGTGGAAGCCTAGCGGGGGGAGATAAAGAGACCCAGTACTTC.

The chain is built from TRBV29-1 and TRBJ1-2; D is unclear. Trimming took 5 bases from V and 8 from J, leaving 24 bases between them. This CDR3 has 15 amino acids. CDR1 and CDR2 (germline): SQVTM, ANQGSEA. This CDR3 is CSVRDKERLGMGYTF. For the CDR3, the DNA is TGCAGCGTTCGGGATAAAGAGAGGTTAGGAATGGGCTACACCTTC.

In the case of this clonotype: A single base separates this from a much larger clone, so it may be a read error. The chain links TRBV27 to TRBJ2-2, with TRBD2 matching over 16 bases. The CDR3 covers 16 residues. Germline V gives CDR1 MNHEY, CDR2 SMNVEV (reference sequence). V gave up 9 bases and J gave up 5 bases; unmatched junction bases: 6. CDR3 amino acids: CASSGLAGGSTGELFF. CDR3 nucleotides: TGTGCCAGTTCGGGACTAGCGGGAGGGTCGACCGGGGAGCTGTTTTTT.

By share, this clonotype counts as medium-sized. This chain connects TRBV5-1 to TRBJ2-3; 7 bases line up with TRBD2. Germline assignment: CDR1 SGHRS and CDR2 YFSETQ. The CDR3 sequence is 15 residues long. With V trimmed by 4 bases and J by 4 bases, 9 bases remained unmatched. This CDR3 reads CASSPAGGSADTQYF. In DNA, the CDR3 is TGCGCCAGCAGCCCCGCTGGCGGGAGCGCAGATACGCAGTATTTT.

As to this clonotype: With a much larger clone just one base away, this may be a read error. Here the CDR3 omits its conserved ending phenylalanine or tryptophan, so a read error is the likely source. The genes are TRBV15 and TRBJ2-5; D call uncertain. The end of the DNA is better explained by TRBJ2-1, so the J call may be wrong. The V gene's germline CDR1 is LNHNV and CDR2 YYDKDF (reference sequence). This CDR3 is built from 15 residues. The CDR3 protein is CATSRGSSSYNEQFY. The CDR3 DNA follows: TGTGCCACCAGCAGAGGCTCCAGCTCCTACAATGAGCAGTTCTAC.

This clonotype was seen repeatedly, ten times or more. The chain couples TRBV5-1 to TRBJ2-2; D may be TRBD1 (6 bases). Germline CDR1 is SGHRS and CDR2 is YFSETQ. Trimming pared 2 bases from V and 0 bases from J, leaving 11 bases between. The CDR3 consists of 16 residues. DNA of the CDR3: TGCGCCAGCAGCTTCAAGACAGGACCGAACACCGGGGAGCTGTTTTTT. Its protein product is CASSFKTGPNTGELFF. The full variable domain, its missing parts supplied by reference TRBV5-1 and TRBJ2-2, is KAGVTQTPRYLIKTRGQQVTLSCSPISGHRSVSWYQQTPGQGLQFLFEYFSETQRNKGNFPGRFSGRQFSNSRSEMNVSTLELGDSALYLCASSFKTGPNTGELFFGEGSRLTVL.

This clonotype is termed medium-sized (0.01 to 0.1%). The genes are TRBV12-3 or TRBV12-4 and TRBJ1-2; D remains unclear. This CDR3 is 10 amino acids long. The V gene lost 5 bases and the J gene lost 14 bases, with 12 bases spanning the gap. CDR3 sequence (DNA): TGTGCCAGCAGTATAAAAACTTTGACCTTC. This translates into CASSIKTLTF.